The present T cell receptor beta chain was sequenced within a study of patients and donors after allogeneic stem cell transplantation. The CDR3 loop spans 12 amino acids. Deletions cut 5 bases from V and 0 bases from J, with 8 bases between. Germline-derived CDR1 and CDR2 are DFQATT and SNEGSKA (reference sequence). MiXCR, run by TCRdb on the RT-PCR reads, gives a single entry per CDR3 protein. The sample comprises hundreds of thousands of distinct CDR3 sequences, 15% to 20% of which are singletons, and around 7.9% rests with the top ten. The chain combines TRBV20-1 with TRBJ2-7, with D uncertain. The clonotype was recovered from a human donor who was either an allogeneic HSCT recipient or a stem cell or donor lymphocyte infusion donor (not recorded which). It is not recorded whose cells these are; they may come from a transplant donor. Sequencing was done on a sample of blood, either unsorted or a sorted T cell fraction (not recorded which). CDR3 DNA: TGCAGTGCTGACCGGATCTCCTACGAGCAGTACTTC. This sequence encodes CSADRISYEQYF.